The 5 T cell receptor beta chains presented below share a single source sample, sequenced in a study of cytomegalovirus exposure and HLA in healthy donors. The PCR used 60 Vbeta and 13 Jbeta primers. The assay was immunoSEQ multiplex PCR, and TCRdb's table has in-frame clones only and misses some. The table has approximately 110,000 clones, roughly 85% seen once. What was sequenced was PBMCs. These receptors came from a woman in her thirties or forties in good health and CMV-seronegative.

V is TRBV10-1 and J is TRBJ2-3; TRBD2 might be the D (5 bases). CDR1 is WNHNN and CDR2 is SYGVQD in the germline V gene (reference sequence). Trimming shortened V by 8 bases and J by 1 base, and 10 bases separated the two germline ends. The CDR3 runs to 13 residues. The CDR3 DNA reads TGCGCCAGCGGAGGCTCCCGCACAGATACGCAGTATTTT. This codes for CASGGSRTDTQYF.

This chain joins TRBV9 and TRBJ2-3; TRBD2 matches 11 bases. Germline V gives CDR1 SGDLS, CDR2 YYNGEE. The CDR3 runs 17 residues. The junction had 3 bases not matched to a gene; V was cut back by 0 bases and J by 0 bases. The CDR3 nucleotides are TGTGCCAGCAGCGTAGCGTGGACTAGCGGGAGCACAGATACGCAGTATTTT. This gives the protein CASSVAWTSGSTDTQYF. Looking up the rest from reference TRBV9 and TRBJ2-3 gives the full variable domain: DSGVTQTPKHLITATGQRVTLRCSPRSGDLSVYWYQQSLDQGLQFLIQYYNGEERAKGNILERFSAQQFPDLHSELNLSSLELGDSALYFCASSVAWTSGSTDTQYFGPGTRLTVL.

The chain combines TRBV7-6 with TRBJ1-2; D is ambiguous. The CDR3 is 15 amino acids. CDR1 SGHVS and CDR2 FNYEAQ come from the germline V gene. Deletions cut 2 bases from V and 7 bases from J, with 17 bases between. The CDR3 nucleotides read TGTGCCAGCAGCTTACGGAGACTTCCATGGCCTGGCTACACCTTC. This sequence encodes CASSLRRLPWPGYTF. Full variable domain (rest looked up from reference TRBV7-6 and TRBJ1-2): GAGVSQSPRYKVTKRGQDVALRCDPISGHVSLYWYRQALGQGPEFLTYFNYEAQQDKSGLPNDRFSAERPEGSISTLTIQRTEQRDSAMYRCASSLRRLPWPGYTFGSGTRLTVV.

This clone was seen more than once but under ten times. This chain connects TRBV19 to TRBJ2-3; 7 bases fit TRBD1. This CDR3 comprises 14 residues. Germline CDR1 is LNHDA and CDR2 is SQIVND (reference sequence). With V trimmed by 5 bases and J by 4 bases, 6 bases remained unmatched. The CDR3 is CASSPRTGSDTQYF. The CDR3 nucleotides are TGTGCCAGTAGTCCTCGGACAGGCTCAGATACGCAGTATTTT.

The rearrangement joins TRBV30 to TRBJ2-3; no reliable D call. This CDR3 has 15 residues. Trimming stripped 0 bases from V and 2 bases from J, with 12 bases between. Germline assignment: CDR1 GTSNPN and CDR2 SVGIG (reference sequence). CDR3 bases: TGTGCCTGGAGTGTAGGTAGCCGGGTCACAGATACGCAGTATTTT. Its protein product is CAWSVGSRVTDTQYF.